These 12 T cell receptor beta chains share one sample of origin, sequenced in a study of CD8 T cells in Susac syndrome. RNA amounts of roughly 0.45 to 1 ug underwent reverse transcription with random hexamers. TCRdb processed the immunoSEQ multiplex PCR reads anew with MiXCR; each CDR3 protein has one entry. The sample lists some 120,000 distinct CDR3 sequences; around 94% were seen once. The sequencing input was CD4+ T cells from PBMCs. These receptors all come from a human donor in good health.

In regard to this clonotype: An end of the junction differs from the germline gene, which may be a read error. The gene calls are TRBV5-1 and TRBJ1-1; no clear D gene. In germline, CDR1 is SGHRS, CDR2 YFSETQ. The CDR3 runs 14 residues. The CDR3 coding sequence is TGTGCCAGCAGCTTAGGTGCAGGGAACACTGAAGCTTTCTTT. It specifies CASSLGAGNTEAFF. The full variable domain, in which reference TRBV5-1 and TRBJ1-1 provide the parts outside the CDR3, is KAGVTQTPRYLIKTRGQQVTLSCSPISGHRSVSWYQQTPGQGLQFLFEYFSETQRNKGNFPGRFSGRQFSNSRSEMNVSTLELGDSALYLCASSLGAGNTEAFFGQGTRLTVV.

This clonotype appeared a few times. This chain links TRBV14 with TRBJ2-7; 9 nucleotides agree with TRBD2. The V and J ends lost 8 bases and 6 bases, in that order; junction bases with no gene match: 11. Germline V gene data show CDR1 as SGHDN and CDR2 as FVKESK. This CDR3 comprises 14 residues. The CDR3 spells CASFISGRSLEQYF. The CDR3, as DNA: TGTGCCAGCTTCATTAGCGGGAGAAGCCTCGAGCAGTACTTC.

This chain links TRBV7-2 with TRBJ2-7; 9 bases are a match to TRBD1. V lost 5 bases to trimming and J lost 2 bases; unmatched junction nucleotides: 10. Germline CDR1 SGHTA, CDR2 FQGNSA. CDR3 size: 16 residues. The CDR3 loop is CASSATSGTGPYEQYF. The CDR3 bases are TGTGCCAGCAGCGCCACCTCCGGGACAGGGCCCTACGAGCAGTACTTC.

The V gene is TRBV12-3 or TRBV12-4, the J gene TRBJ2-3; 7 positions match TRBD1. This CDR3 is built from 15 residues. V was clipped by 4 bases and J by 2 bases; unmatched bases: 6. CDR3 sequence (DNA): TGTGCCAGCAGTTCTGACAGGGACGCCACAGATACGCAGTATTTT. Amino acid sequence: CASSSDRDATDTQYF.

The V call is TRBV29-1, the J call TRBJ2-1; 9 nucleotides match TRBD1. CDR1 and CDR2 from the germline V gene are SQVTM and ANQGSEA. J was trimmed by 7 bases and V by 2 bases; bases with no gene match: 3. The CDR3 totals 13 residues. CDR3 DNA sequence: TGCAGCGTTGAACGGGACAGGGCTAATGAGCAGTTCTTC. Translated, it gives CSVERDRANEQFF.

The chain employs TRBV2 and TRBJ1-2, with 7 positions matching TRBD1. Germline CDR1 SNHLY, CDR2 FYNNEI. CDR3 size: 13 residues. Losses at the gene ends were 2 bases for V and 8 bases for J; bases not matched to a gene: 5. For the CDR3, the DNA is TGTGCCAGCAGTGAACAAGGGGGCGGCGGCTACACCTTC. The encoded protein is CASSEQGGGGYTF.

In nucleotides, the CDR3 is TGCGCCAGCGGGACTAGCGTTGTCTTGGGCAATGAGCAGTTCTTC. Amino acid sequence: CASGTSVVLGNEQFF. The J gene is TRBJ2-1, the V gene TRBV10-2; TRBD2 matches 10 bases. The CDR3 is 15 residues long. Germline V lookup: CDR1 WSHSY, CDR2 SAAADI. Trimming cost V 8 bases and J 6 bases; bases outside gene matches: 10.

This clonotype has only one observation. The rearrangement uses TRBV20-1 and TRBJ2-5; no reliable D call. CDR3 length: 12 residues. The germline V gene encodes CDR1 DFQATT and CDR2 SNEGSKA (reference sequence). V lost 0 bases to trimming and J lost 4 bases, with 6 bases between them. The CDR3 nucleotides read TGCAGTGCTAGAGATCAGACAGAGACCCAGTACTTC. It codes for CSARDQTETQYF.

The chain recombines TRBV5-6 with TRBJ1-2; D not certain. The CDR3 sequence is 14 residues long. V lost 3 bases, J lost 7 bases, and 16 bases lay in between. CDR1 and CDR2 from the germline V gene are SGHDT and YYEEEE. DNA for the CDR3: TGTGCCAGCAGCTCGCCATGGAACAGAAGTGGCTACACCTTC. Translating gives CASSSPWNRSGYTF.

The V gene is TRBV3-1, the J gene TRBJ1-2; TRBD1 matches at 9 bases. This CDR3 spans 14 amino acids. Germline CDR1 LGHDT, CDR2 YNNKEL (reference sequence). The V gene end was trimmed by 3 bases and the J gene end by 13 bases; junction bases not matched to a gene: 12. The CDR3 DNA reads TGTGCCAGCAGCCACTGGGACAGGGATTTGGTTCTCACCTTC. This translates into CASSHWDRDLVLTF.

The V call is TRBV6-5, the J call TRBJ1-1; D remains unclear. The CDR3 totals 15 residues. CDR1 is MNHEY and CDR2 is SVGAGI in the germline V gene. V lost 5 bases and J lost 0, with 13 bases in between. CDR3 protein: CASSPGRFMNTEAFF. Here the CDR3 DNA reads TGTGCCAGCAGTCCTGGACGGTTTATGAACACTGAAGCTTTCTTT.

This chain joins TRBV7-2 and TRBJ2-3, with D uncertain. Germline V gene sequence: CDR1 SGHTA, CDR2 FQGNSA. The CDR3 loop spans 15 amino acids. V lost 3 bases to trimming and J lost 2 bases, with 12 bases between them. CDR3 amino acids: CASSLFGGPTDTQYF. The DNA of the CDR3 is TGTGCCAGCAGCTTGTTCGGTGGCCCCACAGATACGCAGTATTTT. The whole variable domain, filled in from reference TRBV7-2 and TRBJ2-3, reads GAGVSQSPSNKVTEKGKDVELRCDPISGHTALYWYRQSLGQGLEFLIYFQGNSAPDKSGLPSDRFSAERTGGSVSTLTIQRTQQEDSAVYLCASSLFGGPTDTQYFGPGTRLTVL.